What follows are 17 T cell receptor beta chains derived from one specimen sequenced in a study of T cell responses to AZD1222 COVID-19 vaccine. Sequenced by immunoSEQ multiplex PCR; TCRdb stores in-frame clones only, minus some. The sample has some 170,000 clones; roughly nine tenths are singletons. Sequenced here: peripheral blood, sampled 28 days after the second AZD1222 dose. Receptors originate from an adult who received the AZD1222 COVID-19 vaccine.

The J gene is TRBJ1-1, the V gene TRBV3-1 (or the pseudogene TRBV3-2); D ambiguous. Trimming pared 2 bases from V and 1 base from J, leaving 8 bases between. The length of the CDR3 is 14 residues. From germline, CDR1 is LGHDT and CDR2 YNNKEL (reference sequence). The CDR3 sequence is CASSQKRKNTEAFF. The CDR3 region has the DNA TGTGCCAGCAGCCAAAAACGGAAGAACACTGAAGCTTTCTTT.

The CDR3 reads CASSSREGVYGYTF. Written as DNA, the CDR3 is TGTGCCAGCAGTTCCCGGGAGGGGGTATATGGCTACACCTTC. The gene calls are TRBV6-5 and TRBJ1-2, with a weak D call TRBD1 (6 bases). CDR3 length: 14 amino acids. V gave up 4 bases and J gave up 5 bases, with 14 bases separating them. Germline V lookup: CDR1 MNHEY, CDR2 SVGAGI.

The chain has TRBV19 and TRBJ1-6; TRBD1 matches 9 bases. The CDR3 totals 16 residues. Germline trimming cut 7 bases from V and 0 bases from J; bases unmatched to any gene: 4. From germline, CDR1 is LNHDA and CDR2 SQIVND (reference sequence). DNA for the CDR3: TGTGCCAGTATCCCGGACAGGGGCTCCTATAATTCACCCCTCCACTTT. Residues: CASIPDRGSYNSPLHF.

In this sample, this clone turned up once. The J gene is TRBJ2-1, the V gene TRBV14; tentatively, D is TRBD1 (6 bases). The germline V gene has CDR1 SGHDN and CDR2 FVKESK. This CDR3 spans 18 amino acids. Trimming shortened V by 0 bases and J by 5 bases, and 20 bases separated the two germline ends. CDR3 sequence (DNA): TGTGCCAGCAGCCAAGAAATAGGCAGGGGAGCTCGAAACAATGAGCAGTTCTTC. Translation gives CASSQEIGRGARNNEQFF.

This clone has a handful of counts. The chain joins TRBV28 to TRBJ2-1; TRBD1 matches 7 bases. V lost 8 bases to trimming and J lost 5 bases; unmatched junction nucleotides: 6. Looked up from germline, CDR1 is MDHEN and CDR2 is SYDVKM. This CDR3 is built from 13 residues. CDR3: CASGDSFNNEQFF. The CDR3 DNA follows: TGTGCCAGCGGGGACAGCTTTAACAATGAGCAGTTCTTC.

The rearrangement links TRBV2 to TRBJ2-5; unclear D gene. The CDR3 spans 13 residues. The germline gives CDR1 SNHLY, CDR2 FYNNEI. V shed 4 bases and J shed 3 bases, with 9 bases lying between them. In DNA, the CDR3 is TGTGCCAGCAGTGTGAGTTCAGAAGAGACCCAGTACTTC. Protein product: CASSVSSEETQYF.

The genes are TRBV29-1 and TRBJ2-5; 12 bases agree with TRBD2. The CDR3 runs 14 residues. The germline V gene has CDR1 SQVTM and CDR2 ANQGSEA. With 5 bases clipped from V and 3 bases from J, the junction kept 4 bases outside the gene matches. As DNA, the CDR3 is TGCAGCGTTCGGACTAGCGGGACGAAAGAGACCCAGTACTTC. Translation gives CSVRTSGTKETQYF.

This clone has a handful of counts. V and J are TRBV5-1 and TRBJ2-1; 11 nucleotides align to TRBD2. With 1 base clipped from V and 6 bases from J, the junction kept 0 bases outside the gene matches. This CDR3 comprises 14 residues. CDR1 is SGHRS and CDR2 is YFSETQ in the germline V gene. In DNA, the CDR3 is TGCGCCAGCAGCTTGACTAGCGGGAGCAATGAGCAGTTCTTC. It specifies CASSLTSGSNEQFF.

Notes on this clone: Other DNA sequences in this specimen translate into the identical CDR3. The chain has TRBV5-1 and TRBJ1-1, with D perhaps TRBD1 (5 bases). Deletions cut 0 bases from V and 1 base from J, with 10 bases between. The germline gives CDR1 SGHRS, CDR2 YFSETQ. The CDR3 runs to 15 residues. The CDR3 loop reads CASSLAGRSNTEAFF. The CDR3 DNA is TGCGCCAGCAGCTTGGCGGGACGTTCGAACACTGAAGCTTTCTTT.

The V and J genes are TRBV12-3 or TRBV12-4 and TRBJ1-2; 8 bases are shared with TRBD1. CDR3 length equals 13 residues. After removal of 5 bases from V and 7 bases from J, the junction contained 6 bases not matched to a gene. The CDR3: CASSRTGWGGYTF. CDR3 nucleotides: TGTGCCAGCAGTAGGACAGGGTGGGGTGGCTACACCTTC.

V and J are TRBV20-1 and TRBJ1-2; D ambiguous. The V end lost 3 bases, the J end lost 2 bases, and 4 bases lay between the germline ends. The germline gives CDR1 DFQATT, CDR2 SNEGSKA (reference sequence). This CDR3 has 11 amino acids. CDR3 sequence (DNA): TGCAGTGCTAGGATAAACTATGGCTACACCTTC. Amino acid sequence: CSARINYGYTF.

This clone was observed a handful of times. The chain links TRBV14 to TRBJ1-1, with D tentatively TRBD1 (6 bases). The CDR3 is made up of 16 amino acids. In germline, CDR1 is SGHDN, CDR2 FVKESK. The germline V and J ends were trimmed by 0 bases and 0 bases, with 11 bases remaining between them. For the CDR3, the DNA is TGTGCCAGCAGCCAAGATATGGGGGGCCTGAACACTGAAGCTTTCTTT. It yields the protein CASSQDMGGLNTEAFF.

The genes are TRBV19 and TRBJ1-4; tentatively, D is TRBD1 (6 bases). The germline V gene has CDR1 LNHDA and CDR2 SQIVND (reference sequence). Trimming left V 9 bases short and J 5 bases short, with 19 bases between. CDR3 length equals 15 residues. Written as DNA, the CDR3 is TGTGCCAGCCGACAGGCAATAACGGGGAATGAAAAACTGTTTTTT. Encoded protein: CASRQAITGNEKLFF. The full variable domain, completed using reference TRBV19 and TRBJ1-4, is DGGITQSPKYLFRKEGQNVTLSCEQNLNHDAMYWYRQDPGQGLRLIYYSQIVNDFQKGDIAEGYSVSREKKESFPLTVTSAQKNPTAFYLCASRQAITGNEKLFFGSGTQLSVL.

The chain links TRBV19 to TRBJ2-2; 9 nucleotides match TRBD2. V dropped 5 bases and J dropped 6; count of bases not matched to a gene: 10. The CDR3 length is 16 residues. The V gene's germline CDR1 is LNHDA and CDR2 SQIVND (reference sequence). The CDR3 reads CASSSQGLAIAGELFF. The CDR3 DNA follows: TGTGCCAGTAGTTCACAGGGACTAGCAATTGCCGGGGAGCTGTTTTTT.

The chain recombines TRBV19 with TRBJ2-4; TRBD2 agrees at 13 bases. The CDR3 covers 18 residues. CDR1 is LNHDA, CDR2 SQIVND, per germline (reference sequence). V shed 8 bases, J shed 7 bases, and the junction held 17 bases outside the gene matches. The CDR3, as DNA: TGTGCCAGTTCTAGGACTAGCGGGAGTGCCGCAAGGGGGAACATTCAGTACTTC. Its translation: CASSRTSGSAARGNIQYF.

This rearrangement joins TRBV7-9 to TRBJ1-2; possible D gene TRBD1, 5 bases. The CDR3 loop spans 13 amino acids. The germline V gene encodes CDR1 SEHNR and CDR2 FQNEAQ (reference sequence). CDR3 loop: CATGMGTYHGYTF. The CDR3 region has the DNA TGTGCGACCGGAATGGGGACTTACCATGGCTACACCTTC. Together with reference TRBV7-9 and TRBJ1-2, the CDR3 gives the full variable domain: DTGVSQNPRHKITKRGQNVTFRCDPISEHNRLYWYRQTLGQGPEFLTYFQNEAQLEKSRLLSDRFSAERPKGSFSTLEIQRTEQGDSAMYLCATGMGTYHGYTFGSGTRLTVV.

This sequence joins TRBV28 and TRBJ1-2; no clear D gene. V gave up 4 bases and J gave up 8 bases, with 14 bases separating them. Per germline, CDR1 MDHEN and CDR2 SYDVKM. The CDR3 consists of 13 residues. The CDR3 DNA reads as TGTGCCAGCAGTTCCACATACCCGGAAGGCTACACCTTC. Amino acid sequence: CASSSTYPEGYTF.